Sequencing of this TCR beta chain was carried out in a study of T cells in Graves' hyperthyroidism and ophthalmopathy. Amplification of TCR beta CDR3 regions was performed using RNA transcripts as template. HTBI primers were employed in a first-round RT-PCR of the TCR CDR3. TCRdb processed the multiplex PCR reads anew with MiXCR; each CDR3 protein has one entry. This repertoire shows roughly 560,000 distinct CDR3 sequences, about 15% found once; its top ten account for roughly 4.3%. Uncontrolled infections, other autoimmune diseases, pregnancy or lactation led to exclusion of patients. This clonotype was sampled from a woman in her thirties or forties with Graves' ophthalmopathy. The specimen sequenced was blood.

The CDR3 is CASSQLPLGGGYGYTF. The DNA of the CDR3 is TGTGCCAGCAGCCAATTACCCTTGGGAGGGGGATATGGCTACACCTTC. The chain uses TRBV14 and TRBJ1-2; D may be TRBD1 (6 bases). Germline values: CDR1 SGHDN, CDR2 FVKESK. Trimming left V 2 bases short and J 5 bases short, with 18 bases between. The CDR3 contains 16 residues.